This is a list of T cell receptor beta chains from one sample in a study of cytomegalovirus exposure and HLA in healthy donors. TCRdb's table, derived via immunoSEQ multiplex PCR, lists solely in-frame clones and lacks some. The sample lists hundreds of thousands of clones, about 80% seen once, with around 2.8% in the top ten. The sequenced sample consisted of PBMCs. Receptors originate from a woman aged 60-75 years in good health and CMV-seropositive. Each CDR3 is given with its conserved first and last residue. D genes are given only for firm matches. Only some rows state a clone size, as once, few, many or a class for expanded clones.

-	-	TRBJ1-6	TRBV18	CASSGMGNSPLHF	TGTGCCAGCTCAGGCATGGGCAATTCACCCCTCCACTTT
-	TRBD2	TRBJ2-5	TRBV30	CAWGLAGGLSETQYF	TGTGCCTGGGGACTAGCGGGGGGGCTGTCTGAGACCCAGTACTTC
-	TRBD2	TRBJ2-3	TRBV29-1	CSVVPSGGSTDTQYF	TGCAGCGTAGTTCCTAGCGGAGGGAGCACAGATACGCAGTATTTT
-	TRBD1	TRBJ1-1	TRBV5-8	CASPGRWGQGTEAFF	TGTGCCAGCCCCGGTAGGTGGGGACAGGGAACTGAAGCTTTCTTT
few	-	TRBJ1-5	TRBV30	CAWSGEQPHQPQHF	TGTGCCTGGAGTGGAGAACAGCCTCATCAGCCCCAGCATTTT
-	-	TRBJ1-6	TRBV2	CASSEGVGPPLHF	TGTGCCAGCAGTGAAGGGGTGGGGCCCCCCCTCCACTTT
-	TRBD2	TRBJ2-7	TRBV29-1	CSVETSGRGEQYF	TGCAGCGTCGAGACTAGCGGGAGGGGCGAGCAGTACTTC
-	TRBD1	TRBJ1-2	TRBV15	CATSRDYGTGLDGHTF	TGTGCCACCAGCAGAGATTACGGGACAGGGTTGGATGGCCACACCTTC
once	-	TRBJ2-7	TRBV5-1	CASSLGQAIYEQYF	TGCGCCAGCAGCTTGGGACAGGCGATCTACGAGCAGTACTTC
-	-	TRBJ2-6	TRBV4-3	CASSQDLRGSGANVLTF	TGCGCCAGCAGCCAAGATCTAAGGGGCTCTGGGGCCAACGTCCTGACTTTC